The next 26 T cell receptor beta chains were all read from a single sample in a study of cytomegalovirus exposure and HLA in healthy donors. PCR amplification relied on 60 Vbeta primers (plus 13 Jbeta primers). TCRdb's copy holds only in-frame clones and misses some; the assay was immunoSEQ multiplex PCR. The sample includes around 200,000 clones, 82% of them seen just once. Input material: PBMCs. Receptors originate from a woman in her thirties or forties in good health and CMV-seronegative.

The CDR3 loop is CASSYRPSGRGTGELFF. The CDR3, as DNA: TGTGCCAGCAGTTATCGTCCTAGCGGGAGAGGGACCGGGGAGCTGTTTTTT. The chain links TRBV7-9 to TRBJ2-2, with 10 bases fitting TRBD2. The CDR3 has 17 amino acids. Trimming cost V 6 bases and J 5 bases; bases outside gene matches: 12. Germline CDR1 reads SEHNR; CDR2 reads FQNEAQ (reference sequence).

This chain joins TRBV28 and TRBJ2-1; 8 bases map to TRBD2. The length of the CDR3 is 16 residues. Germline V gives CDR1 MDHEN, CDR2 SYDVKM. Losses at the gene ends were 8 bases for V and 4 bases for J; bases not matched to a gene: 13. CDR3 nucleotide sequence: TGTGCCAGCTCACCTGCCGGGACTAGTTCTTACAATGAGCAGTTCTTC. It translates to CASSPAGTSSYNEQFF. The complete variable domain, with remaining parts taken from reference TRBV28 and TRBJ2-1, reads DVKVTQSSRYLVKRTGEKVFLECVQDMDHENMFWYRQDPGLGLRLIYFSYDVKMKEKGDIPEGYSVSREKKERFSLILESASTNQTSMYLCASSPAGTSSYNEQFFGPGTRLTVL.

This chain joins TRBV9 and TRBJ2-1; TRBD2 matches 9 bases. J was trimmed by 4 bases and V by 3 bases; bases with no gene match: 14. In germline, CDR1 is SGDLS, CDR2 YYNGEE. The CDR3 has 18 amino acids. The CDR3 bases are TGTGCCAGCAGCGATTCGGCTAGCGGGACTTGGGGGTACAATGAGCAGTTCTTC. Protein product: CASSDSASGTWGYNEQFF.

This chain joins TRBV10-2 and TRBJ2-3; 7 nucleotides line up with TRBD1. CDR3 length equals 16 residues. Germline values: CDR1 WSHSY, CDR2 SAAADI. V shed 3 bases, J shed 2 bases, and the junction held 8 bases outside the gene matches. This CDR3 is CASSDPQGTATDTQYF. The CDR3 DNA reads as TGCGCCAGCAGTGACCCCCAAGGGACAGCCACAGATACGCAGTATTTT.

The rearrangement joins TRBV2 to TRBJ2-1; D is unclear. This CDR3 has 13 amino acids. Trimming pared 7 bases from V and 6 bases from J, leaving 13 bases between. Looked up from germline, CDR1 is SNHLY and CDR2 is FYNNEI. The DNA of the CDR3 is TGTGCCAGCAATTCGGGTGGAGTCAATGAGCAGTTCTTC. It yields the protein CASNSGGVNEQFF. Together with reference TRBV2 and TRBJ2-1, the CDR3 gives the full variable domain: EPEVTQTPSHQVTQMGQEVILRCVPISNHLYFYWYRQILGQKVEFLVSFYNNEISEKSEIFDDQFSVERPDGSNFTLKIRSTKLEDSAMYFCASNSGGVNEQFFGPGTRLTVL.

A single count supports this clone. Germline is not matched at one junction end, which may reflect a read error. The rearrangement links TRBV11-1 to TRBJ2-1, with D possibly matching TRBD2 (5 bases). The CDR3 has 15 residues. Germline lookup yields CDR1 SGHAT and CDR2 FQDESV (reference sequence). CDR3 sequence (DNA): TGTACCAGCAGCTTACTGTCCGGGACCTACAATGAGCAGTTCTTC. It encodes CTSSLLSGTYNEQFF. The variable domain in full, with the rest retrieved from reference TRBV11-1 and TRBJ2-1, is EAEVAQSPRYKITEKSQAVAFWCDPISGHATLYWYRQILGQGPELLVQFQDESVVDDSQLPKDRFSAERLKGVDSTLKIQPAELGDSAMYLCTSSLLSGTYNEQFFGPGTRLTVL.

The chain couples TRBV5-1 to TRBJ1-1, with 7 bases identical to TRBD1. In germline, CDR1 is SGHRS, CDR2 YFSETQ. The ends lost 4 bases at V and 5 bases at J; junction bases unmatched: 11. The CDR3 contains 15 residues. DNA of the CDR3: TGCGCCAGCAGCCCGAAAGACAGGGTAAGGACTGAAGCTTTCTTT. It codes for CASSPKDRVRTEAFF.

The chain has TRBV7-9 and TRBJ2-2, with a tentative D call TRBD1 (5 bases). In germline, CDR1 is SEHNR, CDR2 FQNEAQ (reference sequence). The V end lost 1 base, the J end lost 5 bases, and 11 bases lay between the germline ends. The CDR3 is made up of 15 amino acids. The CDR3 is CASSLVSGPTGELFF. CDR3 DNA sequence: TGTGCCAGCAGCTTAGTGTCAGGGCCGACCGGGGAGCTGTTTTTT.

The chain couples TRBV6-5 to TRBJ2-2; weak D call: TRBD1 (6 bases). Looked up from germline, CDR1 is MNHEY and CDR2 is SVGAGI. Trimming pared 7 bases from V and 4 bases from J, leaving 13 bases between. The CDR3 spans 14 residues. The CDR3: CASTRGTFTGELFF. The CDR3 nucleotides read TGTGCCAGCACCAGGGGTACCTTCACCGGGGAGCTGTTTTTT.

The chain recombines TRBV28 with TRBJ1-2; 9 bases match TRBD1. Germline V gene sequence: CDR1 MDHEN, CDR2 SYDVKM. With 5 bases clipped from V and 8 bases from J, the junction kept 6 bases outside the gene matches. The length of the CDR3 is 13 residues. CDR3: CASSRTGVYGYTF. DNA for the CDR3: TGTGCCAGCAGTCGGACAGGGGTCTACGGCTACACCTTC.

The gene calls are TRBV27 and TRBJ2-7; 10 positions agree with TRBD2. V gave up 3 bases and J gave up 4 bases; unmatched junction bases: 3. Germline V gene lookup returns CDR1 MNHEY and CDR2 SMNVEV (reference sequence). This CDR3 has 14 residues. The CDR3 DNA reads TGTGCCAGCAGTTTTGGGACTAGCGTTTACGAGCAGTACTTC. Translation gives CASSFGTSVYEQYF.

The CDR3 DNA follows: TGTGCCAGCAGTTCTACGGATACGCAGTATTTT. It yields the protein CASSSTDTQYF. The gene calls are TRBV28 and TRBJ2-3; D remains ambiguous. The CDR3 is 11 residues long. Germline loops: CDR1 MDHEN, CDR2 SYDVKM. V was trimmed by 4 bases and J by 6 bases, leaving 5 bases between them.

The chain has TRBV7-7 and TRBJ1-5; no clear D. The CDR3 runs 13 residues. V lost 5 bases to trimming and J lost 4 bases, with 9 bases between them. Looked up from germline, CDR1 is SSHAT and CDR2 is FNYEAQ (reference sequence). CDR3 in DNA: TGTGCCAGCAGCAATGGGCAGAATCAGCCCCAGCATTTT. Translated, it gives CASSNGQNQPQHF.

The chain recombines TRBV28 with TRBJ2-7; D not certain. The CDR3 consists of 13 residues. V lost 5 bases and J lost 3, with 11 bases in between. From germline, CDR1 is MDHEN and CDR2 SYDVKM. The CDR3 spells CASSHPAVYEQYF. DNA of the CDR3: TGTGCCAGCAGTCACCCCGCAGTCTACGAGCAGTACTTC.

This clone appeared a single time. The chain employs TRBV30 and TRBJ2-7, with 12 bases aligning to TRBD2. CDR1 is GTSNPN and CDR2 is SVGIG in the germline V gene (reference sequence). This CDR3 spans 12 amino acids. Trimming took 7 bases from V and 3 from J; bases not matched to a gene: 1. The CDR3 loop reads CASTSGSYEQYF. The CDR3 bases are TGTGCCTCGACTAGCGGGAGCTACGAGCAGTACTTC.

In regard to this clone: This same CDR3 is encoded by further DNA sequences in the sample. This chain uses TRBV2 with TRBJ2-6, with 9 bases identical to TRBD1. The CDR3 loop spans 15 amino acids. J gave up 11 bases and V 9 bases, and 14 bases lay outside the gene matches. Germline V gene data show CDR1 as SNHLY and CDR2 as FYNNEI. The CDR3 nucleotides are TGTGCCAGTAGAGGGGGCCTGACAGGGGGGGACGTCCTGACTTTC. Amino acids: CASRGGLTGGDVLTF. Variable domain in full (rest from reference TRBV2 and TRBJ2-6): EPEVTQTPSHQVTQMGQEVILRCVPISNHLYFYWYRQILGQKVEFLVSFYNNEISEKSEIFDDQFSVERPDGSNFTLKIRSTKLEDSAMYFCASRGGLTGGDVLTFGAGSRLTVL.

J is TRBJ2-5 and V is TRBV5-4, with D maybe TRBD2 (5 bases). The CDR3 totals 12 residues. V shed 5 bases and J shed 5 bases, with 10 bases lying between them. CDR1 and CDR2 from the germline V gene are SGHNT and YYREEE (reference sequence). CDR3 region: CASSGLEETQYF. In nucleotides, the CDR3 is TGTGCCAGCAGTGGACTGGAGGAGACCCAGTACTTC. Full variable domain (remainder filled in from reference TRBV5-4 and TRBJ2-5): ETGVTQSPTHLIKTRGQQVTLRCSSQSGHNTVSWYQQALGQGPQFIFQYYREEENGRGNFPPRFSGLQFPNYSSELNVNALELDDSALYLCASSGLEETQYFGPGTRLLVL.

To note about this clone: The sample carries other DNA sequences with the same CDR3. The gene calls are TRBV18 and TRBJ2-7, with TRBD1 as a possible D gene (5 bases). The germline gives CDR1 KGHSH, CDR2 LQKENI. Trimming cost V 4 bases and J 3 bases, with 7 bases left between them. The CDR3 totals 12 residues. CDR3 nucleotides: TGTGCCAGCTCACTCCAGGGCTACGAGCAGTACTTC. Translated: CASSLQGYEQYF. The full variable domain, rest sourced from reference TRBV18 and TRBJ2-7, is NAGVMQNPRHLVRRRGQEARLRCSPMKGHSHVYWYRQLPEEGLKFMVYLQKENIIDESGMPKERFSAEFPKEGPSILRIQQVVRGDSAAYFCASSLQGYEQYFGPGTRLTVT.

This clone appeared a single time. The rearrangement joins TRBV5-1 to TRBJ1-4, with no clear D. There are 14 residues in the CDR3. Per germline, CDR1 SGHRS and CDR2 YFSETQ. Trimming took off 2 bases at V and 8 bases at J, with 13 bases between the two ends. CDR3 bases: TGCGCCAGCAGCTTCCAGGCGCATGAAGAAAAACTGTTTTTT. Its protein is CASSFQAHEEKLFF.

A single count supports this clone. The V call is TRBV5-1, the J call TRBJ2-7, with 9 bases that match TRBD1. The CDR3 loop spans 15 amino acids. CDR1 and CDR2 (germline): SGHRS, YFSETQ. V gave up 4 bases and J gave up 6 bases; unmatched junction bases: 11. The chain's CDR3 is CASSQTQGARGEQYF. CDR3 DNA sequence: TGCGCCAGCAGCCAAACACAGGGGGCGCGGGGCGAGCAGTACTTC.

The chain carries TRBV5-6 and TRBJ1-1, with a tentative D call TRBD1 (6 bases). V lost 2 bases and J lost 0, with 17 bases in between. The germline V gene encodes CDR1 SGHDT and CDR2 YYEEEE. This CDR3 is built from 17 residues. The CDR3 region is CASSLFVDSWVNTEAFF. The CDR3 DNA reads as TGTGCCAGCAGCTTATTCGTGGACAGCTGGGTGAACACTGAAGCTTTCTTT. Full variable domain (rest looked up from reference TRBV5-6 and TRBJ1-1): DAGVTQSPTHLIKTRGQQVTLRCSPKSGHDTVSWYQQALGQGPQFIFQYYEEEERQRGNFPDRFSGHQFPNYSSELNVNALLLGDSALYLCASSLFVDSWVNTEAFFGQGTRLTVV.

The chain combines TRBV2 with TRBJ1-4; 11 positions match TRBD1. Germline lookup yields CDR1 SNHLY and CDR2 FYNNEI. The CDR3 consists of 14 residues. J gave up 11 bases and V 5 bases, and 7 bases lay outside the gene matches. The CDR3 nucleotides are TGTGCCAGCAGTTTAGGACAGGGGGCCGGCAAACTGTTTTTT. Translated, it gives CASSLGQGAGKLFF.

The CDR3 DNA follows: TGTGCCAGTAGCTTAACGTTGAGCTCCTACGAGCAGTACTTC. This codes for CASSLTLSSYEQYF. This chain connects TRBV19 to TRBJ2-7; unclear D gene. The CDR3 contains 14 residues. The germline V and J ends were trimmed by 6 bases and 0 bases, with 12 bases remaining between them. The germline V gene has CDR1 LNHDA and CDR2 SQIVND (reference sequence).

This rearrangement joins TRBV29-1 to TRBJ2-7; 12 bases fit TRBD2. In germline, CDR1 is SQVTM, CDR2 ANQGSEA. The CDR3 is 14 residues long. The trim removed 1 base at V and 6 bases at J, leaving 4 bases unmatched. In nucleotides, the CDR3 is TGCAGCGTTGAAGTACTAGCGGGAGGTGGCGAGCAGTACTTC. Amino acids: CSVEVLAGGGEQYF.

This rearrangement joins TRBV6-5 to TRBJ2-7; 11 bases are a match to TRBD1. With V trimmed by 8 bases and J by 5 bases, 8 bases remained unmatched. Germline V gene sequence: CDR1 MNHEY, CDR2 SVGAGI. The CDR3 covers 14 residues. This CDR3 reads CASRRWDRGNEQYF. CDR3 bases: TGTGCCAGCCGGAGGTGGGACAGGGGGAACGAGCAGTACTTC.

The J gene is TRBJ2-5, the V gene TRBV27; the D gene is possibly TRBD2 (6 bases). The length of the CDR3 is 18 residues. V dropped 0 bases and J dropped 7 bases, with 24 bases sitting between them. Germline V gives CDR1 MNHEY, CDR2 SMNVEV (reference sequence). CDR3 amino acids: CASSLSFSGGRRGATQYF. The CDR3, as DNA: TGTGCCAGCAGTTTATCGTTTTCTGGAGGCAGGAGGGGAGCGACCCAGTACTTC.